This T cell receptor beta chain was retrieved from a study of OX40 agonist ivuxolimab in advanced cancers. Study summary: Treatment of patients was with ivuxolimab, an agonistic anti-OX40 (CD134) antibody. Prior anti-PD-1, anti-PD-L1 or anti-CTLA-4 therapy did not bar entry, and 30% to 40% had some.

This clone was recorded once. The target antigen is unknown. Looked up from germline, CDR1 is SGHRS and CDR2 is YFSETQ. V lost 4 bases and J lost 4; bases outside the gene matches: 12. This CDR3 is built from 16 residues. Baseline, cycle 4 day 1, and cycle 7 day 1 were the blood sampling points. Sequenced by immunoSEQ multiplex PCR; TCRdb stores in-frame clones only, minus some. The repertoire consists of 70,000 to 80,000 clones, with roughly 77% occurring once and the leading ten covering more than 4%. The study, taken as a whole, reports: Averaged across samples, CD8+ T cells carried more expanded clones than CD4+ did.

The sequence was obtained from an adult with an advanced solid tumor such as melanoma, head and neck, liver or kidney cancer. Source: CD4+ or CD8+ T cells sorted from blood, taken in a trial of the OX40 agonist ivuxolimab. V and J are TRBV5-1 and TRBJ2-7; 9 nucleotides agree with TRBD2. CDR3 coding DNA: TGCGCCAGCAGCCCCGGGGCGCTAGCGGGAACATACGAGCAGTACTTC. Translated: CASSPGALAGTYEQYF.